This section outlines one TCR beta chain sequence together with its context. The participants were between about 18 and 90 years old and came from about two dozen US areas. Data came from immunoSEQ multiplex PCR; TCRdb stores just in-frame clones and leaves some out. The repertoire holds roughly 220,000 clones, with about 86% as singletons. These data belong to a study of blood T cell repertoires in COVID-19. CDR1 and CDR2 from the germline V gene are LNHDA and SQIVND (reference sequence). The CDR3 has 16 residues. V lost 3 bases and J lost 1, with 13 bases in between. This sequence joins TRBV19 and TRBJ1-5; D might be TRBD1 (6 bases). The sample consisted of PBMCs or T cells enriched from blood (not recorded which). This clonotype originated in a woman between 40 and 55 years old with acute COVID-19. In DNA, the CDR3 is TGTGCCAGTAGTATCACCGGGACACAAAGCAATCAGCCCCAGCATTTT. It translates to CASSITGTQSNQPQHF.